The clone carrying this TCR beta chain showed up many times. The antigen remains unidentified. Libraries were prepared by immunoSEQ multiplex PCR; TCRdb keeps only in-frame clonotypes and omits some of them. Of 150,000 to 200,000 clones in the sample, about nine tenths were seen once. Trimming removed 8 bases from V and 5 bases from J, with 15 bases in between. The CDR3 length is 13 residues. The data are from a study of T cell responses to AZD1222 COVID-19 vaccine. The study, taken as a whole, reports: Repertoire collection took place solely once the T cell response had peaked. Dominant CD4 TCR responses targeted spike regions 160-218 and 743-854. Reports indicate that nearly half of spike-specific TCRs are directed at unmutated variant regions.

Second doses were pooled across both intervals (about 4 or about 12 weeks). The receptor was derived from an adult who received the AZD1222 COVID-19 vaccine. The material sequenced was peripheral blood, taken 28 days after the second AZD1222 dose. The chain recombines TRBV12-3 or TRBV12-4 with TRBJ2-5, with D perhaps matching TRBD2 (7 bases). This CDR3 reads CASGGGAAETQYF. The CDR3 region has the DNA TGTGCCAGCGGTGGGGGGGCCGCGGAGACCCAGTACTTC.